A single sample gave rise to the 27 T cell receptor beta chains below, sequenced in a study of cytomegalovirus exposure and HLA in healthy donors. The study ran its PCR with 60 Vbeta and 13 Jbeta primers. Here immunoSEQ multiplex PCR was the method, and the copy in TCRdb shows in-frame clones only, minus some. The sample has 120,000 or so clones, 70% to 85% seen once. The sequencing sample was made of PBMCs. These receptors were obtained from a man aged 18-30 years in good health and CMV-seronegative.

This chain joins TRBV4-1 and TRBJ1-2, with unresolved D. Germline CDR1 is MGHRA and CDR2 is YSYEKL. V lost 0 bases and J lost 4, with 6 bases in between. This CDR3 has 13 residues. The CDR3 region is CASSQDIPYGYTF. DNA of the CDR3: TGCGCCAGCAGCCAAGATATTCCCTATGGCTACACCTTC.

The gene calls are TRBV6-5 and TRBJ1-2, with TRBD1 matching 7 bases. The CDR3 length is 13 residues. V lost 6 bases, J lost 7 bases, and 8 bases stayed unmatched. Germline CDR1 reads MNHEY; CDR2 reads SVGAGI. The CDR3 DNA is TGTGCCAGCAGAGGACAGGCGGGGGGTGGCTACACCTTC. This codes for CASRGQAGGGYTF.

The CDR3 region is CASSIQGVANTEAFF. In DNA form, the CDR3 reads TGTGCCAGTAGTATCCAGGGGGTCGCGAACACTGAAGCTTTCTTT. V gene TRBV19 combines with J gene TRBJ1-1; TRBD1 agrees at 7 bases. V lost 3 bases, J lost 1 base, and 5 bases stayed unmatched. The CDR3 contains 15 residues. The germline V gene encodes CDR1 LNHDA and CDR2 SQIVND (reference sequence).

The chain uses TRBV19 and TRBJ2-5, with 8 bases lining up with TRBD1. This CDR3 has 14 amino acids. CDR1 and CDR2 from the germline V gene are LNHDA and SQIVND (reference sequence). V shed 6 bases, J shed 5 bases, and the junction held 8 bases outside the gene matches. CDR3 amino acids: CASSPADRGETQYF. The CDR3 bases are TGTGCCAGTAGCCCCGCCGACAGGGGTGAGACCCAGTACTTC.

This chain links TRBV7-2 with TRBJ1-2; 7 bases map to TRBD1. Germline loops: CDR1 SGHTA, CDR2 FQGNSA. The CDR3 is 13 residues long. J was trimmed by 4 bases and V by 4 bases; bases with no gene match: 3. CDR3 region: CASSSTGRYGYTF. For the CDR3, the DNA is TGTGCCAGCAGCTCGACAGGGCGCTATGGCTACACCTTC.

The chain joins TRBV29-1 to TRBJ1-5; 9 nucleotides agree with TRBD1. The trim removed 4 bases at V and 3 bases at J, leaving 1 base unmatched. Looked up from germline, CDR1 is SQVTM and CDR2 is ANQGSEA. This CDR3 comprises 13 residues. The CDR3 is CSVGDRVNQPQHF. In nucleotides, the CDR3 is TGCAGCGTTGGGGACAGGGTCAATCAGCCCCAGCATTTT.

The rearrangement links TRBV7-3 to TRBJ2-2, with a tentative D call TRBD2 (7 bases). From germline, CDR1 is SGHTA and CDR2 FQGTGA. The CDR3 is made up of 14 amino acids. Deletions cut 7 bases from V and 7 bases from J, with 16 bases between. CDR3 nucleotides: TGTGCCAGCACCCAGCGGGAAGGGGGCGGGGAGCTGTTTTTT. Protein product: CASTQREGGGELFF.

This chain uses TRBV7-9 with TRBJ1-2, with D hard to call. V lost 5 bases, J lost 13 bases, and 14 bases lay in between. CDR1 and CDR2 (germline): SEHNR, FQNEAQ (reference sequence). The CDR3 contains 11 residues. Here the CDR3 reads CASSPGWRVTF. CDR3 bases: TGTGCCAGCAGCCCGGGGTGGCGGGTCACCTTC.

This chain uses TRBV18 with TRBJ1-5; no clear D. With 4 bases removed from V and 3 bases from J, the gap between germline ends came to 10 bases. Germline lookup yields CDR1 KGHSH and CDR2 LQKENI. CDR3 length: 14 amino acids. The DNA for the CDR3 is TGTGCCAGCTCACTAAAGGAGAACAATCAGCCCCAGCATTTT. Translating gives CASSLKENNQPQHF.

This rearrangement joins TRBV21-1 to TRBJ2-1; TRBD2, as called in the table, went unchecked against the DNA. TRBV21-1 is a pseudogene segment. The CDR3 runs to 17 residues. CDR3 DNA sequence: TGTGCCAGCAGCAAAACCCGTCGAAGGAGGGGCGACAATGAGCAGTTCTTC. This gives the protein CASSKTRRRRGDNEQFF.

This rearrangement joins TRBV6-6 to TRBJ2-3; 7 bases align to TRBD1. The CDR3 sequence is 14 residues long. Germline loops: CDR1 MNHNY, CDR2 SVGAGI (reference sequence). Losses at the gene ends were 5 bases for V and 5 bases for J; bases not matched to a gene: 7. The CDR3 DNA sequence: TGTGCCAGCAGTAAGACAGGGAGTGAAGATACGCAGTATTTT. Translating gives CASSKTGSEDTQYF.

This sequence joins TRBV15 and TRBJ1-5; 7 bases are shared with TRBD1. With 3 bases clipped from V and 0 bases from J, the junction kept 20 bases outside the gene matches. CDR1 and CDR2 from the germline V gene are LNHNV and YYDKDF (reference sequence). There are 21 residues in the CDR3. CDR3 region: CATSSEYSSGTAFNSNQPQHF. For the CDR3, the DNA is TGTGCCACCAGCAGTGAATACTCCTCCGGGACAGCGTTCAATAGCAATCAGCCCCAGCATTTT.

This clone showed up just once. The chain employs TRBV4-1 and TRBJ2-1, with TRBD1 matching 8 bases. Germline V gene data show CDR1 as MGHRA and CDR2 as YSYEKL. The length of the CDR3 is 17 residues. Trimming at V came to 0 bases and at J to 3 bases, leaving 7 bases not matched to a gene. In DNA form, the CDR3 reads TGCGCCAGCAGCCAAGATGAGACAGGGGCCCTCTACAATGAGCAGTTCTTC. As protein: CASSQDETGALYNEQFF.

The gene calls are TRBV18 and TRBJ1-5, with D maybe TRBD1 (5 bases). Trimming stripped 4 bases from V and 1 base from J, with 8 bases between. CDR3 size: 14 residues. The V gene's germline CDR1 is KGHSH and CDR2 LQKENI. The CDR3 reads CASSLGLSNQPQHF. Written as DNA, the CDR3 is TGTGCCAGCTCACTGGGACTGAGCAATCAGCCCCAGCATTTT.

This clone was seen only a few times. The J gene is TRBJ2-5, the V gene TRBV6-5; weak D call: TRBD1 (6 bases). The CDR3 contains 14 residues. Per germline, CDR1 MNHEY and CDR2 SVGAGI. The V end lost 4 bases, the J end lost 4 bases, and 13 bases lay between the germline ends. In nucleotides, the CDR3 is TGTGCCAGCAGTTCGCGGTTAGGGGGAGAGACCCAGTACTTC. This encodes CASSSRLGGETQYF.

A single count supports this clone. CDR3 sequence (DNA): TGTGCCAGCAGCGCCGGGGCGGGGAGCTACAATGAGCAGTTCTTC. It translates to CASSAGAGSYNEQFF. The chain employs TRBV6-5 and TRBJ2-1, with D tentatively TRBD2 (6 bases). Trimming removed 6 bases at V and 3 bases at J, with 15 bases between. The CDR3 is made up of 15 amino acids. The germline V gene has CDR1 MNHEY and CDR2 SVGAGI.

The DNA of the CDR3 is TGTGCCAGCAGTCTTAGGGGGGGCTCCTACAATGAGCAGTTCTTC. Translated, it gives CASSLRGGSYNEQFF. The chain recombines TRBV7-3 with TRBJ2-1; TRBD2 is a possible D gene (7 bases). Germline lookup yields CDR1 SGHTA and CDR2 FQGTGA. The V end was cut by 6 bases, the J end by 0 bases, with 12 bases between. This CDR3 has 15 amino acids.

Only a few counts were recorded for this clone. The gene calls are TRBV7-8 and TRBJ2-5; D possibly corresponds to TRBD2 (6 bases). CDR1 is SGHVS, CDR2 FQNEAQ, per germline. V was clipped by 0 bases and J by 14 bases, with 13 bases between them. CDR3 length equals 12 residues. The CDR3 coding sequence is TGTGCCAGCAGCTTAGCGACCGGGAGCCCCTACTTC. The encoded protein is CASSLATGSPYF.

This clone was detected only a few times. CDR3 sequence reads: CASSEQGASPEAFF. DNA for the CDR3: TGTGCCAGCAGTGAACAGGGGGCGTCCCCTGAAGCTTTCTTT. V gene TRBV2 combines with J gene TRBJ1-1, with 8 nucleotides matching TRBD1. The CDR3 runs 14 residues. Looked up from germline, CDR1 is SNHLY and CDR2 is FYNNEI. Trimming cost V 2 bases and J 6 bases; bases outside gene matches: 5.

The genes are TRBV5-8 and TRBJ1-6, with D tentatively TRBD1 (5 bases). Trimming removed 4 bases from V and 7 bases from J, with 12 bases in between. The CDR3 loop spans 14 amino acids. The germline V gene encodes CDR1 SGHTS and CDR2 YDEGEE. CDR3 region: CASSHLRGNSPLHF. CDR3 in DNA: TGTGCCAGCAGCCACCTCCGGGGGAATTCACCCCTCCACTTT.

The V and J genes are TRBV6-1 and TRBJ1-6; TRBD1 aligns across 7 bases. This CDR3 region has 16 residues. In germline, CDR1 is MNHNS, CDR2 SASEGT. V shed 3 bases and J 6 bases; nucleotides not matched to a gene: 8. Written as DNA, the CDR3 is TGTGCCAGCAGTGAGGGACAGCCTGGCGGTAATTCACCCCTCCACTTT. Its protein is CASSEGQPGGNSPLHF.

V gene TRBV15 combines with J gene TRBJ2-2; TRBD2 is a possible D gene (6 bases). Germline assignment: CDR1 LNHNV and CDR2 YYDKDF (reference sequence). Trimming stripped 8 bases from V and 6 bases from J, with 10 bases between. This CDR3 spans 12 amino acids. The CDR3 DNA reads TGTGCCACCGGATTAGCGGCCGGGGAGCTGTTTTTT. This sequence encodes CATGLAAGELFF.

The chain has TRBV11-2 and TRBJ1-6; TRBD1 is a possible D gene (5 bases). The CDR3 is made up of 16 amino acids. From germline, CDR1 is SGHAT and CDR2 FQNNGV. V gave up 0 bases and J gave up 8 bases, with 14 bases separating them. The CDR3 DNA is TGTGCCAGCAGCTTAGATAGGGGTGGTTACGATTCACCCCTCCACTTT. Translation: CASSLDRGGYDSPLHF.

V is TRBV5-8 and J is TRBJ1-1; 8 bases are a match to TRBD1. The CDR3 consists of 14 residues. The V and J ends lost 4 bases and 4 bases, in that order; junction bases with no gene match: 6. Germline lookup yields CDR1 SGHTS and CDR2 YDEGEE. The CDR3 coding sequence is TGTGCCAGCAGCCCCGGACAGGGATCCACTGAAGCTTTCTTT. Encoded protein: CASSPGQGSTEAFF.

The chain links TRBV20-1 to TRBJ2-7; D may be TRBD1 (6 bases). V lost 2 bases to trimming and J lost 9 bases, with 11 bases between them. Looked up from germline, CDR1 is DFQATT and CDR2 is SNEGSKA (reference sequence). This CDR3 has 11 amino acids. CDR3 nucleotides: TGCAGTGCTAGAACTTCCAGGGGGCAGTACTTC. Protein sequence: CSARTSRGQYF.

V is TRBV18 and J is TRBJ1-4, with no clear D. The V and J ends lost 3 bases and 6 bases respectively, with 26 bases between them. Germline lookup yields CDR1 KGHSH and CDR2 LQKENI. This CDR3 has 19 residues. In nucleotides, the CDR3 is TGTGCCAGCTCACCCCGGGTTGGATGGGAGGGAGTAGGAGATGAAAAACTGTTTTTT. This gives the protein CASSPRVGWEGVGDEKLFF.

The J gene is TRBJ1-5, the V gene TRBV4-2; 9 bases agree with TRBD1. Germline trimming cut 4 bases from V and 5 bases from J; bases unmatched to any gene: 6. CDR1 and CDR2 from the germline V gene are LGHNA and YNFKEQ. The CDR3 consists of 15 residues. DNA of the CDR3: TGTGCCAGCAGCCCTGGGACAGGGAGGGATCAGCCCCAGCATTTT. Residues: CASSPGTGRDQPQHF.